Presented here are 2 T cell receptor beta chains from one specimen sequenced in a study of cytomegalovirus exposure and HLA in healthy donors (dated by TCRdb to 2016 to 2017). Library construction relied on the immunoSEQ multiplex PCR assay. For the multiplex PCR, a mixture combining 60 forward primers for TCR Vbeta segments and 13 reverse primers for TCR Jbeta segments was used. TCRdb holds this immuneACCESS table with in-frame rearrangements only. Some clones are missing; in checked studies, unresolved V genes explain under half, and the rest has no known cause. For this sample there are some 70,000 clones; about 61% appear just once. The ten largest clonotypes hold 3% to 3.5% of the sample. The sample taken for sequencing was PBMCs. The source is a woman between 45 and 65 years old in good health and CMV-seronegative.

This chain joins TRBV7-3 and TRBJ2-7; 10 bases align to TRBD1. The CDR3 covers 16 residues. With V trimmed by 0 bases and J by 0 bases, 2 bases remained unmatched. Germline lookup yields CDR1 SGHTA and CDR2 FQGTGA. The CDR3 here is CASSLTRTGGSYEQYF. CDR3 sequence (DNA): TGTGCCAGCAGCTTAACTAGGACAGGGGGCTCCTACGAGCAGTACTTC.

Within the sample, this clone is large. The rearrangement uses TRBV11-2 and TRBJ2-7, with D tentatively TRBD2 (6 bases). V lost 3 bases and J lost 0, with 9 bases in between. From germline, CDR1 is SGHAT and CDR2 FQNNGV. This CDR3 region has 14 residues. This chain's CDR3 is CASSLPGSSYEQYF. CDR3 nucleotides: TGTGCCAGCAGCTTGCCCGGGAGCTCCTACGAGCAGTACTTC.